These 10 T cell receptor beta chains originate from one sample sequenced in a study of blood T cell repertoires in COVID-19. The protocol was immunoSEQ multiplex PCR, while the TCRdb copy is restricted to in-frame clones and leaves out a portion. This sample has 300,000 or so clones; approximately 90% occur once, and the top ten carry 3.7%. What was sequenced was peripheral blood. These receptors originate from a middle-aged woman with acute or convalescent COVID-19.

The J gene is TRBJ2-2, the V gene TRBV2, with 9 bases matching TRBD1. Germline lookup yields CDR1 SNHLY and CDR2 FYNNEI. The CDR3 is 15 amino acids. The J segment lost 6 bases and the V segment lost 5 bases, leaving 7 bases of the junction unmatched. The CDR3 loop reads CASSLDRGIAGELFF. CDR3 nucleotides: TGTGCCAGCAGTCTGGACAGGGGTATTGCCGGGGAGCTGTTTTTT.

This chain uses TRBV5-4 with TRBJ2-7; unclear D gene. There are 13 residues in the CDR3. Germline-derived CDR1 and CDR2 are SGHNT and YYREEE (reference sequence). Trimming took off 2 bases at V and 1 base at J, with 7 bases between the two ends. The CDR3 is CASSFRGSYEQYV. CDR3 sequence (DNA): TGTGCCAGCAGCTTCCGAGGATCCTACGAGCAGTACGTC.

The chain has TRBV10-1 and TRBJ2-3; 8 positions match TRBD2. Trimming removed 5 bases from V and 6 bases from J; junction bases left unmatched: 10. CDR1 is WNHNN, CDR2 SYGVQD, per germline (reference sequence). CDR3 length: 15 amino acids. The CDR3 region is CASSPQAGVMDTQYF. As DNA, the CDR3 is TGCGCCAGCAGTCCTCAAGCGGGGGTGATGGATACGCAGTATTTT.

The V gene is TRBV7-2, the J gene TRBJ1-2, with 8 bases identical to TRBD1. The CDR3 totals 14 residues. Germline V lookup: CDR1 SGHTA, CDR2 FQGNSA. V was pared by 2 bases and J by 3 bases, with 2 bases of the junction left unmatched. The CDR3 nucleotides are TGTGCCAGCAGCTTACTGGACAGGGACTATGGCTACACCTTC. Amino acid sequence: CASSLLDRDYGYTF.

V usage is TRBV7-6 and J usage is TRBJ2-2; TRBD1 aligns across 10 bases. With V trimmed by 5 bases and J by 7 bases, 7 bases remained unmatched. The germline gives CDR1 SGHVS, CDR2 FNYEAQ. This CDR3 spans 15 amino acids. The CDR3 protein is CASSRGQGEGGELFF. The DNA for the CDR3 is TGTGCCAGCAGCCGAGGACAGGGGGAGGGCGGGGAGCTGTTTTTT.

The V and J genes are TRBV19 and TRBJ2-1; 7 nucleotides match TRBD1. Unmatched junction bases numbered 11, after V lost 7 bases and J lost 5 bases. Per germline, CDR1 LNHDA and CDR2 SQIVND (reference sequence). CDR3 size: 15 residues. DNA of the CDR3: TGTGCCAGTAACCCTAGACAGGGACCTAACAATGAGCAGTTCTTC. It specifies CASNPRQGPNNEQFF.

The chain is built from TRBV6-2 or TRBV6-3 and TRBJ1-2, with 10 nucleotides matching TRBD1. This CDR3 spans 13 amino acids. V was clipped by 5 bases and J by 5 bases; unmatched bases: 2. Germline lookup yields CDR1 MNHEY and CDR2 SVGEGT. The chain's CDR3 is CASSQGQGYGYTF. The CDR3 DNA reads TGTGCCAGCAGTCAGGGACAGGGGTATGGCTACACCTTC.

The chain combines TRBV27 with TRBJ2-3; 13 bases align to TRBD2. Germline V gene data show CDR1 as MNHEY and CDR2 as SMNVEV (reference sequence). The CDR3 sequence is 18 residues long. The J segment lost 0 bases and the V segment lost 5 bases, leaving 8 bases of the junction unmatched. DNA for the CDR3: TGTGCCAGCAGTCTCGGGACTAGCGGGGCCTTTAGCACAGATACGCAGTATTTT. Translation: CASSLGTSGAFSTDTQYF.

The count of this clone is one. V and J are TRBV7-9 and TRBJ1-4, with TRBD1 identical over 9 bases. The germline gives CDR1 SEHNR, CDR2 FQNEAQ (reference sequence). CDR3 length: 16 amino acids. Unmatched junction bases numbered 10, after V lost 1 base and J lost 10 bases. Written as DNA, the CDR3 is TGTGCCAGCAGCTTAGAAGAAACAGGGGGCCATGGAAAACTGTTTTTT. It codes for CASSLEETGGHGKLFF.

The chain is built from TRBV9 and TRBJ1-1; D is uncertain. This CDR3 is built from 14 residues. Between the trimmed V and J ends, which lost 0 bases and 7 bases, there was a span of 13 bases. In germline, CDR1 is SGDLS, CDR2 YYNGEE. The CDR3 nucleotides are TGTGCCAGCAGCGTAGATGTTCAGGCAGGTGAAGCTTTCTTT. Translated: CASSVDVQAGEAFF.